This T cell receptor beta chain derives from a study of cytomegalovirus exposure and HLA in healthy donors. The PCR ran on 60 Vbeta and 13 Jbeta primers. Clones were read by immunoSEQ multiplex PCR, and TCRdb kept only the in-frame ones, dropping some. Of over 100,000 clones listed, roughly 82% are singletons. Germline CDR1 is SEHNR and CDR2 is FQNEAQ (reference sequence). This CDR3 comprises 13 residues. Turning to this clone: The junction departs from germline at one end; a sequencing error may be responsible.

Specimen: PBMCs. The TCR was taken from a woman between 18 and 30 years old in good health and CMV-seropositive. The genes are TRBV7-9 and TRBJ1-1; a possible D gene is TRBD1 (5 bases). The chain's CDR3 is CSSSLNTGTEAFF. The CDR3 nucleotides read TGTTCCAGCAGCTTAAACACAGGCACTGAAGCTTTCTTT.